This T cell receptor beta chain was captured in a study of T cells after posttransplantation cyclophosphamide. Study-level points and caveats: Later post-transplant blood repertoires were often dominated by donor CD8+ memory clones. TRB clonality was highly associated with recipient CMV seropositivity and reactivation. Tissue-infiltrating T cells from skin or gut overlapped little with blood T cells.

Details on this clone: Its target is not known.

The CDR3 runs to 17 residues. The germline CDR1 and CDR2 sequences are SGDLS and YYNGEE. The V end lost 0 bases, the J end lost 0 bases, and 15 bases lay between the germline ends. Clones were sequenced by immunoSEQ multiplex PCR, and TCRdb holds only the in-frame ones, with some missing. The sample holds 25,000 to 35,000 clones, approximately 90% seen once. Sequencing was carried out using PBMCs. V and J are TRBV9 and TRBJ1-1; TRBD1 is a possible D gene (5 bases). The sequence derives from a woman aged 40 to 55 with a blood cancer, CMV-positive, and with a related stem cell donor. The CDR3 sequence is CASSVEAGRAMNTEAFF. In DNA, the CDR3 is TGTGCCAGCAGCGTAGAGGCAGGGAGGGCCATGAACACTGAAGCTTTCTTT.